This TCR beta chain is from a study of T cells in severe cutaneous drug reactions. Germline loops: CDR1 KGHSH, CDR2 LQKENI. CDR3 length: 15 amino acids. TCR subtype-specific primers in iRepertoire multiplex PCR prepared libraries for bulk and single-cell sequencing. After re-calling the multiplex PCR reads, TCRdb lists one entry per CDR3 protein, DNA absent. In all, the sample yields over a thousand distinct CDR3 sequences. Considering frequency, this clonotype is medium-sized. Sequenced patients had Stevens-Johnson syndrome or toxic epidermal necrolysis caused by carbamazepine. This chain uses TRBV18 with TRBJ2-7; with no DNA, the TCRdb D assignment of TRBD2 cannot be verified. Sequenced input: PBMCs. The sequence was collected from a human donor with Stevens-Johnson syndrome, a severe cutaneous drug reaction. CDR3 sequence: CASSREISGINEQYF.